These 4 T cell receptor beta chains share one sample of origin, sequenced in a study of cytomegalovirus exposure and HLA in healthy donors. The PCR ran on 60 Vbeta and 13 Jbeta primers. The assay was immunoSEQ multiplex PCR, and TCRdb's table has in-frame clones only and misses some. Here the sample spans some 83,000 clones, under 80% being singletons. Sequenced input: PBMCs. The origin of the receptors is a man aged 55 to 70 in good health and CMV-seronegative.

The rearrangement uses TRBV9 and TRBJ1-6; weak D call: TRBD1 (5 bases). The germline V gene encodes CDR1 SGDLS and CDR2 YYNGEE. The V end was cut by 4 bases, the J end by 7 bases, with 18 bases between. The CDR3 runs 16 residues. CDR3 sequence: CASSPGGALRNSPLHF. CDR3 nucleotides: TGTGCCAGCAGCCCAGGAGGGGCCCTCCGCAATTCACCCCTCCACTTT.

This clone has only one observation. This chain connects TRBV2 to TRBJ1-4; 9 bases are shared with TRBD1. Losses at the gene ends were 5 bases for V and 3 bases for J; bases not matched to a gene: 19. The CDR3 has 20 amino acids. The germline V gene encodes CDR1 SNHLY and CDR2 FYNNEI. The CDR3 DNA reads as TGTGCCAGCAGTCGATCTCCGGGACAGGGAGCTTCTTCTCCTAATGAAAAACTGTTTTTT. Protein sequence: CASSRSPGQGASSPNEKLFF.

This clone was seen a few times. The J gene is TRBJ2-7, the V gene TRBV6-1, with 8 bases identical to TRBD2. Trimming at V came to 6 bases and at J to 2 bases, leaving 6 bases not matched to a gene. Looked up from germline, CDR1 is MNHNS and CDR2 is SASEGT. This CDR3 contains 14 residues. Written as DNA, the CDR3 is TGTGCCAGCAGAACCGGGACTAGTACCTACGAGCAGTACTTC. This encodes CASRTGTSTYEQYF.

The chain is built from TRBV27 and TRBJ2-3, with 7 bases aligning to TRBD2. The CDR3 sequence is 14 residues long. Germline-derived CDR1 and CDR2 are MNHEY and SMNVEV (reference sequence). Trimming cost V 11 bases and J 1 base; bases outside gene matches: 9. CDR3 region: CARIGRECTDTQYF. In DNA form, the CDR3 reads TGTGCCCGAATTGGGAGGGAGTGCACAGATACGCAGTATTTT.